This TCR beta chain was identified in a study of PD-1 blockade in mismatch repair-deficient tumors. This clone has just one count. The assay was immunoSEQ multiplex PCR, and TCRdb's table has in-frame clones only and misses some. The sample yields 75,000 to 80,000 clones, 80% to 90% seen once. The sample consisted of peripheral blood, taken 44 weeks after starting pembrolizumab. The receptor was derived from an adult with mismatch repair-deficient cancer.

CDR3 coding DNA: TGTGCCAGCAGCCTGACCACAATCACGGGGGAGCAGTACTTC. The encoded protein is CASSLTTITGEQYF. This chain connects TRBV7-6 to TRBJ2-7; weak D call: TRBD2 (5 bases). The length of the CDR3 is 14 residues. Germline V gene lookup returns CDR1 SGHVS and CDR2 FNYEAQ. Trimming pared 5 bases from V and 7 bases from J, leaving 18 bases between.